This entry is about one T cell receptor (beta chain). Its antigen remains unidentified. The data originate from a study of long-term antiretroviral therapy in people with HIV. Study findings and constraints: When set beside controls, HIV repertoires had CDR3 length ranges that were narrower. Clonal expansions arising prior to ART prevailed in the repertoire at every time point. Sampling of blood ran from the mid-2000s to the late 2010s, and older ART regimens were possibly in use.

This was the immunoSEQ v3.0 assay at survey level. Each sample aimed for about 35,000-55,000 sequenced T-cell genomes. Only in-frame clones appear in the TCRdb table, and some are missing; sequencing was by immunoSEQ multiplex PCR. Among tens of thousands of clones, around nine tenths were seen once, and the ten largest hold under 8.5%. Sequences were derived from unsorted PBMCs, sampled 0.6 years after starting antiretroviral therapy. The clonotype originates from a man between 60 and 75 years old with HIV.

The CDR3 DNA sequence: TGCGCCAGCAGTGAGGGGTTCACTGAAGCTTTCTTT. Residues: CASSEGFTEAFF. The gene calls are TRBV10-1 and TRBJ1-1; D not resolved. Germline V lookup: CDR1 WNHNN, CDR2 SYGVQD (reference sequence). V gave up 2 bases and J gave up 4 bases, with 5 bases separating them. The CDR3 contains 12 residues.